This T cell receptor (beta chain) was retrieved from a study of brain T cells in children with intractable seizures. Time point indicated: blood from clinic visit 5 months post-surgery; TSC patient then seizure free. Sequencing was limited to surgery cases with top T cell transcript signatures in brain tissue. The protocol was immunoSEQ multiplex PCR, while the TCRdb copy is restricted to in-frame clones and leaves out a portion. Counted here are about 340,000 clones, about 93% occurring once; the ten biggest clones make up around 5%. Losses at the gene ends were 5 bases for V and 8 bases for J; bases not matched to a gene: 9. The CDR3 has 15 amino acids. The V gene's germline CDR1 is SGHTA and CDR2 FQGTGA.

The material sequenced was peripheral blood, taken less than 6 months after surgery. This clonotype was sampled from a boy under three years old with tuberous sclerosis and intractable seizures. The gene calls are TRBV7-3 and TRBJ2-1; 10 bases line up with TRBD2. The CDR3 here is CASSPRSSGSDEQFF. Written as DNA, the CDR3 is TGTGCCAGCAGCCCAAGGTCTAGCGGGAGTGATGAGCAGTTCTTC.